One sample yielded the 30 T cell receptor beta chains listed below, sequenced in a study of memory CD4+ T cells and cytomegalovirus serostatus (dated by TCRdb to the late 2010s). Libraries were prepared through the immunoSEQ multiplex PCR assay. Drawn from immuneACCESS, this table holds only the in-frame rearrangements with V and J called that TCRdb kept. Clones are partly lost; checked studies trace under half to an unresolved V gene and leave the rest unexplained. The sample has 58,000 or so clones on record, 60% to 75% of them singletons. The ten largest account for 2.6% of the sample. A FACSAria II was used to sort memory CD4+ T cells, defined as single viable CD3+CD4+CD8-CD45RO+ cells. Material for sequencing was memory CD4+ T cells from blood. The receptors shown here come from an adult in good health and CMV-seropositive.

This clone was seen only a few times. The gene calls are TRBV18 and TRBJ1-2; D ambiguous. CDR1 KGHSH and CDR2 LQKENI come from the germline V gene. V lost 3 bases to trimming and J lost 0 bases, with 11 bases between them. The CDR3 has 15 amino acids. The chain's CDR3 is CASSPQDVPNYGYTF. CDR3 in DNA: TGTGCCAGCTCACCCCAGGACGTACCTAACTATGGCTACACCTTC.

This chain joins TRBV10-3 and TRBJ2-3; TRBD2 might be the D (6 bases). Trimming shortened V by 10 bases and J by 3 bases, and 17 bases separated the two germline ends. The CDR3 sequence is 14 residues long. Germline V CDR1 and CDR2: ENHRY, SYGVKD. CDR3: CASRLDLRTDTQYF. The CDR3 DNA reads as TGTGCCAGCCGACTAGATCTTCGGACAGATACGCAGTATTTT.

The chain is built from TRBV19 and TRBJ1-5; weak D call: TRBD1 (5 bases). The CDR3 extends over 15 amino acids. CDR1 is LNHDA, CDR2 SQIVND, per germline (reference sequence). V was clipped by 0 bases and J by 6 bases, with 12 bases between them. CDR3 loop: CASSIDWEGVQPQHF. The CDR3 coding sequence is TGTGCCAGTAGTATAGATTGGGAAGGGGTTCAGCCCCAGCATTTT.

The V call is TRBV6-5, the J call TRBJ1-2; maybe TRBD1 (5 bases). Trimming pared 5 bases from V and 2 bases from J, leaving 6 bases between. The CDR3 contains 12 residues. Looked up from germline, CDR1 is MNHEY and CDR2 is SVGAGI. The CDR3 loop is CASSGTNYGYTF. The CDR3 region has the DNA TGTGCCAGCAGTGGGACCAACTATGGCTACACCTTC.

The chain combines TRBV6-5 with TRBJ2-1; 13 bases agree with TRBD2. CDR1 is MNHEY, CDR2 SVGAGI, per germline. The CDR3 sequence is 15 residues long. Trimming removed 6 bases from V and 7 bases from J; junction bases left unmatched: 6. CDR3 bases: TGTGCCAGCAGGCCCGGGACTAGCGGGATTAATGAGCAGTTCTTC. It specifies CASRPGTSGINEQFF.

CDR3 sequence (DNA): TGTGCCAGCAGCTTTTTTTCTGGGGGGCCCGATTCCTACGAGCAGTACTTC. Protein sequence: CASSFFSGGPDSYEQYF. The chain employs TRBV5-8 and TRBJ2-7; D possibly uses TRBD1 or TRBD2 (6 bases each). The CDR3 extends over 17 amino acids. In germline, CDR1 is SGHTS, CDR2 YDEGEE. The V end was cut by 2 bases, the J end by 1 base, with 19 bases between.

The chain couples TRBV12-5 to TRBJ2-1, with D perhaps TRBD1 (6 bases). The CDR3 runs 13 residues. Germline V gives CDR1 LGHNT, CDR2 FRNRAP. Deletions cut 4 bases from V and 9 bases from J, with 13 bases between. The CDR3 spells CASGSQTGGEQFF. The CDR3 nucleotides read TGTGCTAGTGGTTCACAGACAGGTGGTGAGCAGTTCTTC.

The chain carries TRBV28 and TRBJ1-1; TRBD1 matches at 7 bases. In germline, CDR1 is MDHEN, CDR2 SYDVKM. The ends lost 3 bases at V and 1 base at J; junction bases unmatched: 8. This CDR3 has 16 residues. The DNA for the CDR3 is TGTGCCAGCAGTTTTAGGGGGCGGGGGTCGAACACTGAAGCTTTCTTT. Encoded protein: CASSFRGRGSNTEAFF.

The V call is TRBV9, the J call TRBJ2-1; possibly TRBD2 for D (5 bases). This CDR3 spans 12 amino acids. V was cut by 3 bases and J by 9 bases, with 10 bases left in between. Per the germline V gene, CDR1 is SGDLS and CDR2 is YYNGEE. DNA for the CDR3: TGTGCCAGCAGCGGTTTGGCGGGTGAGCAGTTCTTC. Its translation: CASSGLAGEQFF.

This chain links TRBV7-2 with TRBJ2-7, with 8 bases that match TRBD2. The V and J ends lost 3 bases and 3 bases, in that order; junction bases with no gene match: 10. The CDR3 has 16 amino acids. In germline, CDR1 is SGHTA, CDR2 FQGNSA. CDR3 sequence reads: CASSFSVSGGLYEQYF. CDR3 sequence (DNA): TGTGCCAGCAGCTTTTCAGTGAGCGGGGGACTCTACGAGCAGTACTTC.

This chain connects TRBV5-1 to TRBJ2-1; 7 nucleotides align to TRBD2. The CDR3 consists of 16 residues. Germline V gene data show CDR1 as SGHRS and CDR2 as YFSETQ. With 0 bases clipped from V and 4 bases from J, the junction kept 7 bases outside the gene matches. CDR3 sequence: CASSLARASGYNEQFF. CDR3 sequence (DNA): TGCGCCAGCAGCTTGGCCCGCGCTAGCGGATACAATGAGCAGTTCTTC.

About this clone: Other DNA sequences within the sample encode an identical CDR3. V is TRBV28 and J is TRBJ1-1; D is unclear. This CDR3 is 12 amino acids long. Per germline, CDR1 MDHEN and CDR2 SYDVKM. V lost 6 bases to trimming and J lost 0 bases, with 5 bases between them. CDR3 amino acids: CASSLMNTEAFF. For the CDR3, the DNA is TGTGCCAGCAGCTTAATGAACACTGAAGCTTTCTTT.

V gene TRBV5-1 combines with J gene TRBJ1-1; a weak D match, TRBD1 (5 bases). Germline V gene sequence: CDR1 SGHRS, CDR2 YFSETQ. CDR3 size: 14 residues. Deletions cut 4 bases from V and 2 bases from J, with 12 bases between. Here the CDR3 reads CASSPGTLNTEAFF. CDR3 nucleotides: TGCGCCAGCAGCCCCGGGACTCTAAACACTGAAGCTTTCTTT.

This clone was detected ten times or more. The V and J genes are TRBV7-5 and TRBJ1-3; no check of the table's D call, TRBD1, against the DNA was made. TRBV7-5 is recorded as a pseudogene. The CDR3 is made up of 17 amino acids. The CDR3 is CARSRPLQGSSGNTIYF. The DNA of the CDR3 is TGTGCCAGAAGCCGCCCCCTACAGGGAAGCTCTGGAAACACCATATATTTT.

The chain is built from TRBV7-2 and TRBJ2-3, with a possible D match to TRBD1 (5 bases). Trimming shortened V by 5 bases and J by 9 bases, and 18 bases separated the two germline ends. From germline, CDR1 is SGHTA and CDR2 FQGNSA. This CDR3 region has 14 residues. The CDR3 DNA follows: TGTGCCAGCAGCACCAGGCAGGGCCTACAAACGCAGTATTTT. It is translated as CASSTRQGLQTQYF.

This clone was counted only a few times. The rearrangement joins TRBV7-9 to TRBJ2-3; no firm D call. The CDR3 extends over 14 amino acids. The V and J ends lost 4 bases and 8 bases respectively, with 16 bases between them. Germline V gene sequence: CDR1 SEHNR, CDR2 FQNEAQ (reference sequence). As DNA, the CDR3 is TGTGCCAGCAGCTCCGACTTCGACGTGGGTACGCAGTATTTT. Protein: CASSSDFDVGTQYF.

This chain uses TRBV29-1 with TRBJ2-3; D uncertain. Germline lookup yields CDR1 SQVTM and CDR2 ANQGSEA. The CDR3 is 12 residues long. V was shortened by 3 bases and J by 0 bases, with 4 bases between the two germline ends. The CDR3 DNA follows: TGCAGCGTTGAGGGTAGCACAGATACGCAGTATTTT. Its protein is CSVEGSTDTQYF.

The genes are TRBV6-6 and TRBJ1-1; unclear D gene. Germline loops: CDR1 MNHNY, CDR2 SVGAGI (reference sequence). This CDR3 has 13 residues. Trimming cost V 2 bases and J 11 bases, with 15 bases left between them. CDR3: CASSYHSEFEAFF. The DNA for the CDR3 is TGTGCCAGCAGTTACCATTCCGAGTTTGAGGCTTTCTTT.

V is TRBV27 and J is TRBJ1-1; unclear D gene. In germline, CDR1 is MNHEY, CDR2 SMNVEV (reference sequence). The CDR3 runs 14 residues. Trimming removed 3 bases at V and 3 bases at J, with 11 bases between. The CDR3 sequence: CASSLNGEDTEAFF. The CDR3 nucleotides are TGTGCCAGCAGTTTGAACGGCGAGGACACTGAAGCTTTCTTT.

The chain has TRBV18 and TRBJ1-2; 8 positions match TRBD1. The germline CDR1 and CDR2 sequences are KGHSH and LQKENI. V dropped 6 bases and J dropped 4; count of bases not matched to a gene: 7. The CDR3 consists of 14 residues. DNA of the CDR3: TGTGCCAGCTCTCTCGACACAGGGGGCTATGGCTACACCTTC. It is translated as CASSLDTGGYGYTF.

The V and J genes are TRBV11-2 and TRBJ2-7; TRBD1 matches at 11 bases. The CDR3 contains 17 residues. Per the germline V gene, CDR1 is SGHAT and CDR2 is FQNNGV. The V and J ends lost 5 bases and 3 bases, in that order; junction bases with no gene match: 12. CDR3 region: CASSPQPRDRGGYEQYV. For the CDR3, the DNA is TGTGCCAGCAGCCCCCAACCCCGGGACAGGGGGGGCTACGAGCAGTACGTC.

This chain links TRBV11-2 with TRBJ2-1; 10 bases align to TRBD2. J lost 8 bases, V lost 3 bases, and 10 bases had no gene match. The CDR3 has 16 amino acids. Germline V CDR1 and CDR2: SGHAT, FQNNGV. CDR3: CASSLYLAGDLDEQFF. The CDR3 DNA sequence: TGTGCCAGCAGCTTGTACCTAGCGGGAGATTTAGATGAGCAGTTCTTC.

The V gene is TRBV11-3, the J gene TRBJ1-3; D is possibly TRBD1 (5 bases). CDR3 size: 12 residues. Germline CDR1 and CDR2: SGHNT and YENEEA. Between the trimmed V and J ends, which lost 8 bases and 1 base, there was a span of 6 bases. DNA of the CDR3: TGTGCCAGCGGGGGGTCTGGAAACACCATATATTTT. It codes for CASGGSGNTIYF.

The CDR3 bases are TGTGCCAGCAGCTTGTGGGCACTAGCTGAACAAGAGACCCAGTACTTC. Its translation: CASSLWALAEQETQYF. This sequence joins TRBV5-4 and TRBJ2-5; maybe TRBD2 (6 bases). CDR1 SGHNT and CDR2 YYREEE come from the germline V gene (reference sequence). The CDR3 is made up of 16 amino acids. Deletions cut 1 base from V and 2 bases from J, with 15 bases between.

The V gene is TRBV28, the J gene TRBJ2-6, with D unresolved. Germline V gene sequence: CDR1 MDHEN, CDR2 SYDVKM. The CDR3 covers 16 residues. The V end lost 5 bases, the J end lost 0 bases, and 11 bases lay between the germline ends. CDR3 sequence: CASSRLHSSGANVLTF. The CDR3, as DNA: TGTGCCAGCAGTCGTCTCCATAGCTCTGGGGCCAACGTCCTGACTTTC. The full variable domain, in which reference TRBV28 and TRBJ2-6 provide the parts outside the CDR3, is DVKVTQSSRYLVKRTGEKVFLECVQDMDHENMFWYRQDPGLGLRLIYFSYDVKMKEKGDIPEGYSVSREKKERFSLILESASTNQTSMYLCASSRLHSSGANVLTFGAGSRLTVL.

The V and J genes are TRBV29-1 and TRBJ1-5, with unresolved D. Germline CDR1 and CDR2: SQVTM and ANQGSEA. The length of the CDR3 is 12 residues. V lost 7 bases and J lost 7, with 14 bases in between. The CDR3 spells CSAGGEGQPQHF. The DNA for the CDR3 is TGCAGCGCCGGCGGGGAAGGCCAGCCCCAGCATTTT.

The V gene is TRBV5-4, the J gene TRBJ1-5; D gene uncertain. V lost 3 bases, J lost 6 bases, and 13 bases lay in between. The CDR3 extends over 14 amino acids. CDR1 and CDR2 (germline): SGHNT, YYREEE (reference sequence). Here the CDR3 DNA reads TGTGCCAGCAGCTCCCCTGAGCTGGGTCAGCCCCAGCATTTT. Its translation is CASSSPELGQPQHF.

This rearrangement joins TRBV11-1 to TRBJ1-1; weak D call: TRBD1 (6 bases). Germline V gene sequence: CDR1 SGHAT, CDR2 FQDESV (reference sequence). V was pared by 4 bases and J by 7 bases, with 10 bases between. The CDR3 is 12 amino acids. In DNA form, the CDR3 reads TGTGCCAGCAGCTATCGGGACATTGAAGCTTTCTTT. Its protein is CASSYRDIEAFF.

CDR3 loop: CASSSNRETQYF. The CDR3 DNA follows: TGTGCCAGCAGCTCGAACAGGGAGACCCAGTACTTC. The V call is TRBV7-8, the J call TRBJ2-5; a weak D match, TRBD1 (5 bases). The V gene lost 4 bases and the J gene lost 5 bases, with 8 bases spanning the gap. The CDR3 has 12 residues. Germline V gives CDR1 SGHVS, CDR2 FQNEAQ.

The V and J genes are TRBV4-3 and TRBJ2-3; D may be TRBD1 (6 bases). Germline loops: CDR1 LGHNA, CDR2 YSLEER. With 0 bases removed from V and 3 bases from J, the gap between germline ends came to 16 bases. This CDR3 comprises 17 residues. The CDR3 DNA reads as TGCGCCAGCAGCCAAGAACGGCATGTCAGGGGTACAGATACGCAGTATTTT. It yields the protein CASSQERHVRGTDTQYF.